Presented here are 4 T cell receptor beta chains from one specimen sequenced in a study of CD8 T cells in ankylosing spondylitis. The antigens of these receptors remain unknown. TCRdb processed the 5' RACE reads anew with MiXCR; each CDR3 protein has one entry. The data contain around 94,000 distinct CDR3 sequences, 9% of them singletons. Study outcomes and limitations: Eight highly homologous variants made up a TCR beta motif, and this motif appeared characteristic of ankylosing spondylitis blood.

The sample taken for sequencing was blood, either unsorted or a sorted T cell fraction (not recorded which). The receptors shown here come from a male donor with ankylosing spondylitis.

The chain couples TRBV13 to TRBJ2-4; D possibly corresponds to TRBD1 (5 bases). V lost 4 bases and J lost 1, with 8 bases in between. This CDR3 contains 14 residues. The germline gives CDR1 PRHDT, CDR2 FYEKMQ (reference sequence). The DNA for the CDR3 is TGTGCCAGCAGCTCCCGACAGGCCAAAAACATTCAGTACTTC. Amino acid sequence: CASSSRQAKNIQYF.

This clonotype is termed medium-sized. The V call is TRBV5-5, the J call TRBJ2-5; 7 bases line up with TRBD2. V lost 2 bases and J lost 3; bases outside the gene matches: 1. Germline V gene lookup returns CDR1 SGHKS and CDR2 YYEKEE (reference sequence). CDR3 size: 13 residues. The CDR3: CASSFGGKETQYF. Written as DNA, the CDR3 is TGTGCCAGCAGCTTCGGGGGGAAAGAGACCCAGTACTTC.

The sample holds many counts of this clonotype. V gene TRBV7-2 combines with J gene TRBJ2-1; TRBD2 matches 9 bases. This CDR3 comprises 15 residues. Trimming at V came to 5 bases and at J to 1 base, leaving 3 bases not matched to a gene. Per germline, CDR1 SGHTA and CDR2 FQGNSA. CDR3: CASSPAGGSYNEQFF. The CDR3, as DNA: TGTGCCAGCAGCCCAGCGGGAGGATCCTACAATGAGCAGTTCTTC.

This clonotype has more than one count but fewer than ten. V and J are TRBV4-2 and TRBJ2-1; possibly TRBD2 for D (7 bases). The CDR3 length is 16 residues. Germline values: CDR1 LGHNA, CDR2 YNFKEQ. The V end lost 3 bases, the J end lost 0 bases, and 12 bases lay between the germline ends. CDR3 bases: TGTGCCAGCAGCCAGGAGAGGGGGGGCTCCTACAATGAGCAGTTCTTC. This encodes CASSQERGGSYNEQFF.